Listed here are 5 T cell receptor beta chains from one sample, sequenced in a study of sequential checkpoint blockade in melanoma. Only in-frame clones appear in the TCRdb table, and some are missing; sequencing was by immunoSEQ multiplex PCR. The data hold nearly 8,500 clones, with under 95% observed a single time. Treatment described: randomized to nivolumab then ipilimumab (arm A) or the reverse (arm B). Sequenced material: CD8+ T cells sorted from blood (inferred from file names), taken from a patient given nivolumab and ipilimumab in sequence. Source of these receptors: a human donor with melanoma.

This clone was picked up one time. CDR3 in DNA: TGTGCCAGCAGTTCTCGGTTTCGTGAAGCTTTCTTT. It encodes CASSSRFREAFF. The gene calls are TRBV6-6 and TRBJ1-1; D remains ambiguous. Germline CDR1 reads MNHNY; CDR2 reads SVGAGI (reference sequence). The CDR3 is 12 amino acids. The V end lost 4 bases, the J end lost 7 bases, and 10 bases lay between the germline ends.

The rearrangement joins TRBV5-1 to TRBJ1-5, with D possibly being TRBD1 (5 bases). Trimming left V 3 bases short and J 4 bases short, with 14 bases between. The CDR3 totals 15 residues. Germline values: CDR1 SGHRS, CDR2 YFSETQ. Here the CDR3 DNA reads TGCGCCAGCAGCTGGGAGGGGTTGGGGAATCAGCCCCAGCATTTT. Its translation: CASSWEGLGNQPQHF.

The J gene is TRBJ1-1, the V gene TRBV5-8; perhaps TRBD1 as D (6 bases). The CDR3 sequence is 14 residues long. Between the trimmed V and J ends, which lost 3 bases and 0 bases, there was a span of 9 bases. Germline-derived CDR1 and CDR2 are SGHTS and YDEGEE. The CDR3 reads CASSSTGMNTEAFF. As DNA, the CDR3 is TGTGCCAGCAGCTCTACAGGGATGAACACTGAAGCTTTCTTT.

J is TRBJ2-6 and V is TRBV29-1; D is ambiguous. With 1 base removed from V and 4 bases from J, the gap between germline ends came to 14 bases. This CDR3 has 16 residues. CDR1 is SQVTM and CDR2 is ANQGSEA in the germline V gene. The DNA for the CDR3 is TGCAGCGTTGAAGCCATAACAGCTGCCGGGGCCAACGTCCTGACTTTC. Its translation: CSVEAITAAGANVLTF.

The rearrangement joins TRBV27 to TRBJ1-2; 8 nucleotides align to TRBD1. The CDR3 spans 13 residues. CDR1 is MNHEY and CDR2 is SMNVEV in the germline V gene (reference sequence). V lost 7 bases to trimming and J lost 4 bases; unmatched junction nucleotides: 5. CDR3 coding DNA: TGTGCCAGCACCGACAGGGGCGGCTATGGCTACACCTTC. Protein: CASTDRGGYGYTF.